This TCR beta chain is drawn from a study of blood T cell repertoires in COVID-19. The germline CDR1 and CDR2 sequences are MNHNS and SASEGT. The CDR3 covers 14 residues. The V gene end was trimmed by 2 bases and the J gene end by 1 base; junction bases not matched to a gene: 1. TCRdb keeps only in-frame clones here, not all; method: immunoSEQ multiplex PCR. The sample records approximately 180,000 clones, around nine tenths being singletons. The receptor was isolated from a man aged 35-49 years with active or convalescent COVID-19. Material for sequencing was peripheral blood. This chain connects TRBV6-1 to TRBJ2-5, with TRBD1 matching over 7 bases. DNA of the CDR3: TGTGCCAGCAGTGAAACAGGGGCCCAAGAGACCCAGTACTTC. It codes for CASSETGAQETQYF.